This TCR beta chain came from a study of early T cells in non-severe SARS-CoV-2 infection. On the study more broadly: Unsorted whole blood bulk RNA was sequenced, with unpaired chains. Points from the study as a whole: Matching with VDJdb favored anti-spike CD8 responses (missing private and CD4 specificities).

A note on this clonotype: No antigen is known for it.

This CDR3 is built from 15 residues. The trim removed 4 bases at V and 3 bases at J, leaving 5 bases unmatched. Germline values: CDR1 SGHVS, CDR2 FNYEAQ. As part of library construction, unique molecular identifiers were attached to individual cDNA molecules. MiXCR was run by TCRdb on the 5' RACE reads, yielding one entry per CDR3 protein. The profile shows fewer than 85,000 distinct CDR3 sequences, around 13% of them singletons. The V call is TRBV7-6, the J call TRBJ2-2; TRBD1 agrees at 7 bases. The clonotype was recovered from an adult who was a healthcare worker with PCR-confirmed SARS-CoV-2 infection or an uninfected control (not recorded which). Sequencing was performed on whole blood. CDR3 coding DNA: TGTGCCAGCAGCTCAGACAGGGTTTACACCGGGGAGCTGTTTTTT. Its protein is CASSSDRVYTGELFF.